The entry that follows covers one T cell receptor beta chain sequence. Using immunoSEQ multiplex PCR, the repertoire was profiled, and TCRdb retains in-frame clones only, with some absent. The sample records 50,000 to 65,000 clones, around 90% being singletons. This entry comes from a study of lymphopenia after photon versus proton radiotherapy. CDR3 length: 15 amino acids. V was cut by 6 bases and J by 0 bases, with 12 bases left in between. From germline, CDR1 is SGHRS and CDR2 YFSETQ. The sequences come from peripheral blood, collected from a patient treated with proton-based radiotherapy. The TCR originated in a man older than 75 with esophageal cancer. The chain couples TRBV5-1 to TRBJ2-2; tentative D call: TRBD2 (6 bases). CDR3 coding DNA: TGCGCCAGCACCAAAGGGGACTCGAACACCGGGGAGCTGTTTTTT. Its protein product is CASTKGDSNTGELFF.